This TCR beta chain was captured in a study of cytomegalovirus exposure and HLA in healthy donors. The study's findings and limits: Earlier analysis yielded a pattern in which most TCR beta V segments were productive about 90% or about 30% of the time. A later analysis linked a missense DCLRE1C variant to TCR beta V- and J-gene trimming.

Healthy donors of bone marrow made up the group. Germline V lookup: CDR1 MNHEY, CDR2 SMNVEV (reference sequence). The V end was cut by 5 bases, the J end by 7 bases, with 12 bases between. The CDR3 has 12 amino acids. Both 60 Vbeta primers and 13 Jbeta primers went into the PCR. Some clones are missing from TCRdb's copy, which holds only in-frame ones; the method was immunoSEQ multiplex PCR. The table has 65,000 or so clones, about 78% seen once. Concerning this clone: Antigen specificity is unknown.

Sample: PBMCs. This sequence joins TRBV27 and TRBJ2-7; no firm D call. The source is a girl aged 5-17 years in good health and CMV-seropositive. The CDR3 spells CASSPRLSEQYF. DNA of the CDR3: TGTGCCAGCAGTCCTCGACTGAGTGAGCAGTACTTC.